The 14 T cell receptor beta chains below come from one sample, sequenced in a study of blood T cell repertoires in COVID-19. Profiled with immunoSEQ multiplex PCR; TCRdb holds only in-frame clones, not every one. The sample yields about 160,000 clones, approximately 80% seen once. The material sequenced was PBMCs or T cells enriched from blood (not recorded which). The receptors come from a man aged 40-49 years who had recovered from COVID-19.

The V call is TRBV5-3, the J call TRBJ1-5, with TRBD1 identical over 8 bases. TRBV5-3 is filed as an ORF, its function uncertain. The CDR3 has 15 residues. V was clipped by 3 bases and J by 2 bases; unmatched bases: 4. The DNA for the CDR3 is TGTGCCAGAAGCTCACAGGGGGAGGGCAATCAGCCCCAGCATTTT. This gives the protein CARSSQGEGNQPQHF.

The rearrangement joins TRBV3-1 (or the pseudogene TRBV3-2) to TRBJ1-2; 12 positions match TRBD1. The J segment lost 6 bases and the V segment lost 1 base, leaving 12 bases of the junction unmatched. The CDR3 loop spans 18 amino acids. Germline V gene sequence: CDR1 LGHDT, CDR2 YNNKEL (reference sequence). This chain's CDR3 is CASSQGGTGTGGQNGYTF. The CDR3 region has the DNA TGTGCCAGCAGCCAAGGGGGGACCGGGACAGGGGGCCAGAATGGCTACACCTTC.

This clone has just one count. The V gene is TRBV30, the J gene TRBJ1-3; the D is unclear. Germline V CDR1 and CDR2: GTSNPN, SVGIG (reference sequence). Trimming pared 1 base from V and 4 bases from J, leaving 2 bases between. The CDR3 has 11 amino acids. The CDR3 reads CAWSAGNTIYF. In DNA form, the CDR3 reads TGTGCCTGGAGTGCGGGAAACACCATATATTTT.

This rearrangement joins TRBV10-3 to TRBJ2-1, with TRBD2 matching 11 bases. With 6 bases clipped from V and 7 bases from J, the junction kept 5 bases outside the gene matches. The germline gives CDR1 ENHRY, CDR2 SYGVKD. The length of the CDR3 is 14 residues. The CDR3 DNA reads as TGTGCCATCAGGCAGCTAGCGGGGGGAAATGAGCAGTTCTTC. Amino acids: CAIRQLAGGNEQFF.

V usage is TRBV19 and J usage is TRBJ1-1, with D perhaps TRBD1 (5 bases). The CDR3 sequence is 13 residues long. Trimming removed 3 bases at V and 6 bases at J, with 11 bases between. From germline, CDR1 is LNHDA and CDR2 SQIVND (reference sequence). CDR3: CASSIQRQPEAFF. The DNA of the CDR3 is TGTGCCAGTAGTATTCAGAGACAGCCTGAAGCTTTCTTT.

The sample holds a few counts of this clone. The J gene is TRBJ1-5, the V gene TRBV30, with no clear D. V lost 3 bases and J 2 bases, leaving 23 bases between the germline ends. The CDR3 contains 18 residues. Germline V gene lookup returns CDR1 GTSNPN and CDR2 SVGIG (reference sequence). The CDR3 spells CAWSSGTVFFPGNQPQHF. CDR3 sequence (DNA): TGTGCCTGGAGCTCCGGAACAGTCTTTTTCCCTGGCAATCAGCCCCAGCATTTT.

The DNA of the CDR3 is TGCGCCAGCAGTGAGCAGGGTGGCGAAAAACTGTTTTTT. This translates into CASSEQGGEKLFF. The V call is TRBV10-1, the J call TRBJ1-4; TRBD1 might be the D (5 bases). Germline assignment: CDR1 WNHNN and CDR2 SYGVQD (reference sequence). Trimming removed 2 bases at V and 8 bases at J, with 9 bases between. This CDR3 has 13 amino acids.

Only one count was recorded for this clone. The rearrangement uses TRBV5-1 and TRBJ1-1; D possibly corresponds to TRBD1 (6 bases). Germline assignment: CDR1 SGHRS and CDR2 YFSETQ. The CDR3 is made up of 15 amino acids. Between the trimmed V and J ends, which lost 1 base and 0 bases, there was a span of 10 bases. The CDR3 nucleotides are TGCGCCAGCAGCTTGTCCCAGGGGATGAACACTGAAGCTTTCTTT. Amino acids: CASSLSQGMNTEAFF.

A word on this clone: A read error may produce the germline difference seen at one junction end. The V gene is TRBV7-8, the J gene TRBJ2-1; no clear D gene. The CDR3 extends over 15 amino acids. Germline-derived CDR1 and CDR2 are SGHVS and FQNEAQ. In DNA form, the CDR3 reads TGTGCCAGCAACTTAGACGGTACTTCCTACAATGAGCAGTTCTTC. Translation gives CASNLDGTSYNEQFF.

V usage is TRBV12-5 and J usage is TRBJ1-1, with TRBD1 identical over 10 bases. Germline lookup yields CDR1 LGHNT and CDR2 FRNRAP. This CDR3 spans 14 amino acids. Trimming at V came to 2 bases and at J to 7 bases, leaving 4 bases not matched to a gene. The CDR3: CASGLSGQGSEAFF. DNA of the CDR3: TGTGCTAGTGGTTTGTCGGGACAGGGGAGTGAAGCTTTCTTT.

The rearrangement joins TRBV7-9 to TRBJ1-2; D gene ambiguous. In germline, CDR1 is SEHNR, CDR2 FQNEAQ (reference sequence). V lost 3 bases, J lost 4 bases, and 15 bases lay in between. This CDR3 comprises 15 residues. The CDR3 reads CASSLTDGAFYGYTF. CDR3 DNA sequence: TGTGCCAGCAGCTTGACCGACGGAGCATTCTATGGCTACACCTTC. The complete variable domain, with remaining parts taken from reference TRBV7-9 and TRBJ1-2, reads DTGVSQNPRHKITKRGQNVTFRCDPISEHNRLYWYRQTLGQGPEFLTYFQNEAQLEKSRLLSDRFSAERPKGSFSTLEIQRTEQGDSAMYLCASSLTDGAFYGYTFGSGTRLTVV.

Regarding this clone: Other nucleotide sequences from this sample produce the same CDR3. J is TRBJ2-3 and V is TRBV6-5; 12 bases line up with TRBD2. The ends lost 4 bases at V and 3 bases at J; junction bases unmatched: 2. Germline-derived CDR1 and CDR2 are MNHEY and SVGAGI. The CDR3 runs 15 residues. CDR3 nucleotide sequence: TGTGCCAGCAGTTCAGGACTAGCGGGGACAGATACGCAGTATTTT. Protein: CASSSGLAGTDTQYF.

Written as DNA, the CDR3 is TGTGCCACCAGTGAGGGCGGGACGGCCGTCAATCAGCCCCAGCATTTT. Protein product: CATSEGGTAVNQPQHF. V and J are TRBV24-1 and TRBJ1-5; the D gene is possibly TRBD1 (5 bases). CDR1 is KGHDR and CDR2 is SFDVKD in the germline V gene. The CDR3 runs to 16 residues. Trimming pared 4 bases from V and 3 bases from J, leaving 15 bases between.

This chain joins TRBV5-1 and TRBJ2-3; TRBD2 agrees at 13 bases. Trimming removed 4 bases from V and 1 base from J; junction bases left unmatched: 9. CDR1 is SGHRS and CDR2 is YFSETQ in the germline V gene. The CDR3 is made up of 18 amino acids. The CDR3 DNA follows: TGCGCCAGCAGCCTGAGACTAGCGGGGGGCTCCCGCACAGATACGCAGTATTTT. Translated: CASSLRLAGGSRTDTQYF.